This T cell receptor beta chain was obtained from a study of blood T cells in healthy people across ages. Regarding the study as a whole: In older individuals, TCR beta diversity per million T cells was lower, falling roughly linearly with age. The CMV status of each donor remained undetermined, and this could have confounded shifts in expanded clonotypes. Donors of long life had a larger count of naive CD4+ cells and greater diversity than aged donors.

Then a second PCR, running about 7 to 11 cycles, was carried out with a sample-barcoded 5' primer and a J-beta primer mix. The template-switch adaptor was a 5' adaptor with 12 random nucleotides. It tagged each cDNA molecule. TCRdb reanalysed the 5' RACE reads using MiXCR and keeps one entry per CDR3 protein. Of about 1,500,000 distinct CDR3 sequences in the sample, 28% were seen once. This clonotype was counted only a few times. Its antigen is not known. The CDR3 is made up of 15 amino acids. CDR1 MDHEN and CDR2 SYDVKM come from the germline V gene. Trimming pared 8 bases from V and 0 bases from J, leaving 17 bases between.

The sequence was obtained from a woman between 25 and 40 years old in good health. The sample was blood. The chain has TRBV28 and TRBJ2-7, with D unclear. The CDR3: CASGSVGGISYEQYF. CDR3 in DNA: TGTGCCAGCGGTTCGGTGGGCGGAATCTCCTACGAGCAGTACTTC. Based on the CDR3 plus reference TRBV28 and TRBJ2-7, the full variable domain is DVKVTQSSRYLVKRTGEKVFLECVQDMDHENMFWYRQDPGLGLRLIYFSYDVKMKEKGDIPEGYSVSREKKERFSLILESASTNQTSMYLCASGSVGGISYEQYFGPGTRLTVT.